One and the same sample provided the 21 T cell receptor beta chains below, sequenced in a study of cytomegalovirus exposure and HLA in healthy donors. The primer mix had 60 Vbeta and 13 Jbeta primers. Repertoires were generated with immunoSEQ multiplex PCR, while TCRdb's copy carries only in-frame clones and drops some. The table records about 160,000 clones, roughly 79% of them present only once. Sequenced: PBMCs. The receptors derive from a woman aged 45-59 years in good health and CMV-seropositive.

The V gene is TRBV18, the J gene TRBJ2-7; 10 bases match TRBD2. The V and J ends lost 0 bases and 6 bases, in that order; junction bases with no gene match: 8. The CDR3 contains 16 residues. Germline CDR1 is KGHSH and CDR2 is LQKENI. CDR3 amino acids: CASSPPLSSGGGEQYF. The CDR3 DNA is TGTGCCAGCTCACCACCGTTGTCTAGCGGGGGAGGCGAGCAGTACTTC.

V is TRBV7-8 and J is TRBJ1-6; possibly TRBD1 for D (5 bases). The V and J ends lost 4 bases and 10 bases respectively, with 20 bases between them. The CDR3 covers 16 residues. Germline CDR1 SGHVS, CDR2 FQNEAQ. Here the CDR3 DNA reads TGTGCCAGCAGCTCATCGGGGGGGGAGGGCGAGTCACCCCTCCACTTT. It yields the protein CASSSSGGEGESPLHF.

V usage is TRBV5-4 and J usage is TRBJ1-2; TRBD1 matches 7 bases. Germline V gives CDR1 SGHNT, CDR2 YYREEE (reference sequence). The CDR3 spans 12 residues. V lost 5 bases and J lost 6; bases outside the gene matches: 4. CDR3 amino acids: CASSLDRDGYTF. In DNA form, the CDR3 reads TGTGCCAGCAGTTTAGACAGGGATGGCTACACCTTC.

The chain links TRBV28 to TRBJ2-7; unclear D gene. The germline gives CDR1 MDHEN, CDR2 SYDVKM. The CDR3 has 14 residues. Trimming removed 4 bases at V and 3 bases at J, with 13 bases between. The CDR3 bases are TGTGCCAGCAGTTCGGCTGCGGTGCACTACGAGCAGTACTTC. Translated: CASSSAAVHYEQYF.

J is TRBJ2-2 and V is TRBV11-2, with 8 nucleotides matching TRBD2. The trim removed 1 base at V and 7 bases at J, leaving 8 bases unmatched. This CDR3 is built from 16 residues. CDR1 and CDR2 from the germline V gene are SGHAT and FQNNGV. The CDR3 loop reads CASSLVGSGVGGELFF. DNA of the CDR3: TGTGCCAGCAGCTTAGTAGGTAGCGGGGTCGGCGGGGAGCTGTTTTTT.

The chain is built from TRBV28 and TRBJ1-6, with 7 bases lining up with TRBD1. Germline V lookup: CDR1 MDHEN, CDR2 SYDVKM. CDR3 length: 14 amino acids. Germline trimming cut 6 bases from V and 7 bases from J; bases unmatched to any gene: 6. The CDR3: CASSRQGINSPLHF. DNA for the CDR3: TGTGCCAGCAGCCGACAGGGAATAAATTCACCCCTCCACTTT.

The V gene is TRBV7-2, the J gene TRBJ1-2, with no clear D. Germline V CDR1 and CDR2: SGHTA, FQGNSA. V lost 3 bases and J lost 2, with 7 bases in between. The CDR3 spans 13 residues. The CDR3 coding sequence is TGTGCCAGCAGCTTTTTACAGAACTATGGCTACACCTTC. Translated, it gives CASSFLQNYGYTF. The full variable domain, its missing parts supplied by reference TRBV7-2 and TRBJ1-2, is GAGVSQSPSNKVTEKGKDVELRCDPISGHTALYWYRQSLGQGLEFLIYFQGNSAPDKSGLPSDRFSAERTGGSVSTLTIQRTQQEDSAVYLCASSFLQNYGYTFGSGTRLTVV.

The rearrangement uses TRBV28 and TRBJ1-2; D gene uncertain. The CDR3 is 14 residues long. The V end lost 7 bases, the J end lost 1 base, and 13 bases lay between the germline ends. Per germline, CDR1 MDHEN and CDR2 SYDVKM. As DNA, the CDR3 is TGTGCCAGCACAGCTCGGGAGCATAACTATGGCTACACCTTC. Protein: CASTAREHNYGYTF.

V gene TRBV5-1 combines with J gene TRBJ1-2; 7 bases match TRBD1. V trimming: 5 bases; J trimming: 3 bases; junction bases outside the gene matches: 4. The V gene's germline CDR1 is SGHRS and CDR2 YFSETQ. This CDR3 region has 13 residues. DNA for the CDR3: TGCGCCAGCAGACAGGGGCTCGACTATGGCTACACCTTC. Residues: CASRQGLDYGYTF.

V usage is TRBV6-1 and J usage is TRBJ1-3; D possibly corresponds to TRBD1 (5 bases). The CDR3 is 13 amino acids. Germline V gene data show CDR1 as MNHNS and CDR2 as SASEGT. V was trimmed by 3 bases and J by 3 bases, leaving 6 bases between them. The CDR3 DNA reads as TGTGCCAGCAGTGATAGGGGTGGAAACACCATATATTTT. Translating gives CASSDRGGNTIYF.

The CDR3 sequence: CASSPQLGDSYNNEQFF. As DNA, the CDR3 is TGTGCCAGCAGTCCTCAATTGGGGGACAGTTACAACAATGAGCAGTTCTTC. The chain employs TRBV7-9 and TRBJ2-1; 7 nucleotides match TRBD1. Germline lookup yields CDR1 SEHNR and CDR2 FQNEAQ (reference sequence). Trimming cost V 6 bases and J 5 bases; bases outside gene matches: 16. The CDR3 sequence is 17 residues long.

The chain joins TRBV28 to TRBJ2-7; D remains ambiguous. CDR1 is MDHEN, CDR2 SYDVKM, per germline. Trimming left V 6 bases short and J 5 bases short, with 20 bases between. This CDR3 is built from 15 residues. Here the CDR3 reads CASRPSLDAVHEQYF. The CDR3 coding sequence is TGTGCCAGCAGACCCAGCCTAGACGCGGTCCACGAGCAGTACTTC.

This clone was detected once. This chain uses TRBV7-9 with TRBJ2-1; tentatively, D is TRBD1 (6 bases). The germline V and J ends were trimmed by 4 bases and 7 bases, with 11 bases remaining between them. CDR1 and CDR2 from the germline V gene are SEHNR and FQNEAQ (reference sequence). There are 13 residues in the CDR3. CDR3 DNA sequence: TGTGCCAGCAGCTGGGGGCAGCCAAATGAGCAGTTCTTC. Translating it yields CASSWGQPNEQFF.

The CDR3 sequence is CAWSPGTSGGAEDTQYF. The CDR3 nucleotides are TGTGCCTGGAGTCCCGGGACTAGCGGGGGGGCCGAGGATACGCAGTATTTT. The gene calls are TRBV30 and TRBJ2-3, with 16 nucleotides matching TRBD2. Germline-derived CDR1 and CDR2 are GTSNPN and SVGIG (reference sequence). The V and J ends lost 2 bases and 6 bases, in that order; junction bases with no gene match: 8. The length of the CDR3 is 17 residues.

V gene TRBV6-1 combines with J gene TRBJ2-5; 11 bases map to TRBD2. The germline V gene encodes CDR1 MNHNS and CDR2 SASEGT. CDR3 length: 16 residues. Trimming removed 2 bases from V and 5 bases from J; junction bases left unmatched: 7. For the CDR3, the DNA is TGTGCCAGCAGTGAATCCCAACTAGCGGGAGATGAGACCCAGTACTTC. Translated: CASSESQLAGDETQYF.

CDR3 region: CASSSQAGGASDEQYF. CDR3 sequence (DNA): TGTGCCAGCAGCTCCCAAGCGGGGGGGGCCTCGGACGAGCAGTACTTC. The chain is built from TRBV7-9 and TRBJ2-7, with TRBD2 matching over 10 bases. CDR3 length: 16 residues. Germline assignment: CDR1 SEHNR and CDR2 FQNEAQ (reference sequence). With 4 bases clipped from V and 5 bases from J, the junction kept 11 bases outside the gene matches.

The chain carries TRBV19 and TRBJ2-4; no definite D call. Trimming pared 6 bases from V and 8 bases from J, leaving 11 bases between. The CDR3 contains 12 residues. Germline-derived CDR1 and CDR2 are LNHDA and SQIVND (reference sequence). The CDR3 nucleotides read TGTGCCAGTAGCACAAAGGCGGACATTCAGTACTTC. This sequence encodes CASSTKADIQYF.

Only a few counts were recorded for this clone. The rearrangement joins TRBV2 to TRBJ2-7; tentatively, D is TRBD1 (8 bases). Germline V gene sequence: CDR1 SNHLY, CDR2 FYNNEI. Trimming removed 9 bases from V and 1 base from J, with 16 bases in between. CDR3 length: 14 residues. The CDR3 DNA follows: TGTGCCAGGGGGGAGGGGGACAGGTCCTACGAGCAGTACTTC. Translation gives CARGEGDRSYEQYF. Full variable domain (missing parts from reference TRBV2 and TRBJ2-7): EPEVTQTPSHQVTQMGQEVILRCVPISNHLYFYWYRQILGQKVEFLVSFYNNEISEKSEIFDDQFSVERPDGSNFTLKIRSTKLEDSAMYFCARGEGDRSYEQYFGPGTRLTVT.

This chain links TRBV5-1 with TRBJ2-1, with 7 bases lining up with TRBD1. V was pared by 4 bases and J by 4 bases, with 8 bases of the junction left unmatched. CDR1 and CDR2 from the germline V gene are SGHRS and YFSETQ. This CDR3 is 15 amino acids long. CDR3 loop: CASSPQGQQYNEQFF. The CDR3 nucleotides read TGCGCCAGCAGCCCACAGGGACAGCAATACAATGAGCAGTTCTTC.

This chain links TRBV6-5 with TRBJ2-5; 7 positions agree with TRBD1. J lost 5 bases, V lost 7 bases, and 7 bases had no gene match. Germline CDR1 MNHEY, CDR2 SVGAGI. The CDR3 is 13 amino acids. Here the CDR3 reads CASNRGSSETQYF. The CDR3 coding sequence is TGTGCCAGCAACAGGGGTTCCTCGGAGACCCAGTACTTC.

The rearrangement links TRBV5-6 to TRBJ2-5, with 15 bases identical to TRBD2. Per germline, CDR1 SGHDT and CDR2 YYEEEE. There are 16 residues in the CDR3. The junction had 5 bases not matched to a gene; V was cut back by 4 bases and J by 4 bases. This CDR3 is CASSGGLAGGRETQYF. CDR3 in DNA: TGTGCCAGCAGCGGGGGACTAGCGGGGGGAAGAGAGACCCAGTACTTC. Filled out from reference TRBV5-6 and TRBJ2-5, the complete variable domain reads DAGVTQSPTHLIKTRGQQVTLRCSPKSGHDTVSWYQQALGQGPQFIFQYYEEEERQRGNFPDRFSGHQFPNYSSELNVNALLLGDSALYLCASSGGLAGGRETQYFGPGTRLLVL.